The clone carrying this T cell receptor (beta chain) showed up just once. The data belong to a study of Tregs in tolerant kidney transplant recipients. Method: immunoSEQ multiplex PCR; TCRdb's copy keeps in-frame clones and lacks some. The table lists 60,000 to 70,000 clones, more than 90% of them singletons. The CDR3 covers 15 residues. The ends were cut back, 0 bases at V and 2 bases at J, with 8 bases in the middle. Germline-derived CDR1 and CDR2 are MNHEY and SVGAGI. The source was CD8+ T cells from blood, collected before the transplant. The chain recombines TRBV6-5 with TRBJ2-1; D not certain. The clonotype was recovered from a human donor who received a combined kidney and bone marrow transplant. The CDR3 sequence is CASSYSSEAYNEQFF. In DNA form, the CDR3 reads TGTGCCAGCAGTTACTCTTCTGAGGCCTACAATGAGCAGTTCTTC.